This is a list of T cell receptor beta chains from one sample in a study of blood T cell repertoires in COVID-19. Only in-frame clones appear in the TCRdb table, and some are missing; sequencing was by immunoSEQ multiplex PCR. The sample records over 70,000 clones, roughly 81% being singletons. The source material was peripheral blood. These receptors all stem from a man aged 60 to 69 with COVID-19, enrolled during active disease. The CDR3 runs from the conserved cysteine through the conserved F or W. Each record gives: V gene, J gene, D gene, clone size, CDR3 protein, CDR3 DNA. The D gene is left open where the match is weak. The listing skips clone size in some rows; elsewhere it reads once, few, many or a size class.

>TRBV5-5|TRBJ1-1|-|once
CASSSHTTGIATEAFF
TGTGCCAGCAGCTCCCACACAACAGGGATAGCCACTGAAGCTTTCTTT
>TRBV6-6|TRBJ1-3|TRBD1|-
CASSKQGTGNTIYF
TGTGCCAGCAGTAAACAGGGGACTGGAAACACCATATATTTT
>TRBV29-1|TRBJ2-2|-|-
CSVGGIGTGELFF
TGCAGCGTTGGGGGTATCGGGACTGGGGAGCTGTTTTTT
>TRBV30|TRBJ2-1|TRBD2|few
CAWSGLADNEQFF
TGTGCCTGGAGTGGACTAGCGGACAATGAGCAGTTCTTC
>TRBV29-1|TRBJ2-3|-|-
CSGETDRDTQYF
TGCAGCGGGGAGACGGATCGAGATACGCAGTATTTT
>TRBV4-1|TRBJ2-3|TRBD2|-
CASSRLAGTDTQYF
TGCGCCAGCAGCCGACTAGCGGGCACAGATACGCAGTATTTT
>TRBV3-1/TRBV3-2|TRBJ2-7|TRBD1|-
CASSQWTGGVGEQYF
TGTGCCAGCAGCCAATGGACAGGGGGTGTGGGGGAGCAGTACTTC
>TRBV5-5|TRBJ1-5|TRBD1|once
CASSTSGTGGYQPQHF
TGTGCCAGCAGCACATCCGGGACAGGGGGCTATCAGCCCCAGCATTTT
>TRBV7-6|TRBJ2-7|TRBD2|-
CASSAGGASAYEQYF
TGTGCCAGCAGCGCGGGAGGGGCCTCCGCCTACGAGCAGTACTTC
>TRBV7-9|TRBJ1-1|-|-
CASSLGTGGNTEAFF
TGTGCCAGCAGCTTAGGGACGGGGGGAAACACTGAAGCTTTCTTT
>TRBV28|TRBJ1-3|-|-
CASSPQPLTGTIYF
TGTGCCAGCAGTCCGCAGCCCTTGACTGGTACCATATATTTT